The T cell receptor (beta chain) under discussion was sequenced for a study of T cell responses to AZD1222 COVID-19 vaccine. Study-wide results and limits: Nearly half of spike-specific TCRs reportedly go after variant regions that carry no mutations. Spike regions recognized by vaccine-associated CD4 TCRs spanned the protein, led by 160-218 and 743-854.

Assay: immunoSEQ multiplex PCR; the TCRdb copy retains only in-frame clones and omits some. In the table there are about 190,000 clones, approximately 92% of which are singletons. Concerning this clone: The antigen remains unidentified.

This CDR3 region has 15 residues. Germline-derived CDR1 and CDR2 are SSHAT and FNYEAQ (reference sequence). Trimming shortened V by 1 base and J by 2 bases, and 9 bases separated the two germline ends. The specimen was peripheral blood, collected on day 0 of AZD1222 vaccination. The sequence was collected from an adult in good health. The chain joins TRBV7-7 to TRBJ1-3; no firm D call. CDR3 DNA sequence: TGTGCCAGCAGCTTAGATTGGGGTGCTGGAAACACCATATATTTT. Protein: CASSLDWGAGNTIYF.